This TCR beta chain originates from a study of shared clonotypes between healthy human individuals. General observations from the study: Relative to memory subsets, naive subsets generally showed larger estimated richness.

Per the original data handling: Because ImmunoSEQ provided only junction sequences with no quality scores, the filtering differed. Only in-frame clones appear in the TCRdb table, and some are missing; sequencing was by immunoSEQ multiplex PCR. D and trimming were read from the DNA, whereas the V and J calls and clone size are those reported in that table. The top ten hold 0.13% of the sample, which has about 2 million clones, 85% to 95% seen once. Germline V lookup: CDR1 SGHRS, CDR2 YFSETQ. The V end lost 0 bases, the J end lost 0 bases, and 7 bases lay between the germline ends. The CDR3 has 15 residues. Regarding this clone: Its antigen is still unknown.

Donation came from healthy HIV-negative adults that had no recent acute infections or vaccinations. Partitioning of CD4+ cells yielded a CD45RA+ naive subset and a CD45RA-negative memory subset. Sample: naive CD4+ T cells sorted from blood. Documented subset: CD45RA+ positively selected. The V and J genes are TRBV5-1 and TRBJ2-1; D gene ambiguous. The TCR originated in a man between 18 and 35 years old in good health. CDR3 sequence: CASSLDISSYNEQFF. The DNA for the CDR3 is TGCGCCAGCAGCTTGGATATCAGCTCCTACAATGAGCAGTTCTTC.